This paragraph covers one T cell receptor beta chain sequence. This sample includes further DNA sequences coding for the same CDR3. These data originate in a study of T cell responses to AZD1222 COVID-19 vaccine. Looked up from germline, CDR1 is SGDLS and CDR2 is YYNGEE. The CDR3 spans 13 residues. V was cut by 1 base and J by 5 bases, with 9 bases left in between. Assay used: immunoSEQ multiplex PCR; TCRdb lists only in-frame clones, some missing. The sample has about 190,000 clones, about 92% seen once. The clonotype was recovered from an adult in good health. The chain is built from TRBV9 and TRBJ1-1, with D tentatively TRBD1 (6 bases). This sample comprised peripheral blood, obtained on day 0 of AZD1222 vaccination. The CDR3 nucleotides are TGTGCCAGCAGCGTACAGGGGAGGACTGAAGCTTTCTTT. Protein product: CASSVQGRTEAFF. Complete variable domain (other parts from reference TRBV9 and TRBJ1-1): DSGVTQTPKHLITATGQRVTLRCSPRSGDLSVYWYQQSLDQGLQFLIQYYNGEERAKGNILERFSAQQFPDLHSELNLSSLELGDSALYFCASSVQGRTEAFFGQGTRLTVV.